The clone carrying this TCR beta chain came up once. Germline assignment: CDR1 MNHEY and CDR2 SVGEGT. The CDR3 spans 14 residues. V shed 5 bases, J shed 6 bases, and the junction held 10 bases outside the gene matches. This specimen belongs to a study of blood T cell repertoires in COVID-19. Study details: Sources were T cells, B-cell-depleted T cells, or PBMCs; the material itself was cDNA or gDNA.

Original processing notes: Reference gene primers were amplified, and this amplification served to estimate nucleated cell counts. Using immunoSEQ multiplex PCR, the repertoire was profiled, and TCRdb retains in-frame clones only, with some absent. V and J calls and clone size are as listed in that table; D and trimming were resolved from the DNA. The data show fewer than 150,000 clones, about 91% seen once. This clonotype was sampled from a human donor in a cohort sampled during active COVID-19. This chain links TRBV6-2 or TRBV6-3 with TRBJ2-7; the match to TRBD1 covers 7 bases. The sequenced sample was peripheral blood. CDR3 in DNA: TGTGCCAGCAGTAAATCGACAGGGACCAGCGAGCAGTACTTC. It translates to CASSKSTGTSEQYF.